A selection of T cell receptor beta chains follows, all from one sample in a study of blood T cell repertoires in COVID-19. Only in-frame clones appear in the TCRdb table, and some are missing; sequencing was by immunoSEQ multiplex PCR. The data hold about 100,000 clones, with about 82% observed a single time. Sequenced: peripheral blood. The receptors derive from a man aged 50 to 59 with active or convalescent COVID-19. CDR3s include the opening cysteine and the closing phenylalanine or tryptophan. Fields, in order: D gene, V gene, CDR3 protein. D genes are given only for firm matches.

TRBD2 | TRBV10-3 | CAISEPRTSGMVQFF
TRBD2 | TRBV10-3 | CAISELIAGGGTDTQYF
NA | TRBV5-4 | CASSLGGTATNEKLFF
NA | TRBV7-2 | CASRQGPGLGGYTF
NA | TRBV11-3 | CASSLEGPGDYGYTF
TRBD1 | TRBV5-6 | CASRMTGKDGYTF
NA | TRBV19 | CASSIYEGSGYTF
TRBD2 | TRBV6-1 | CASSETSGVQETQYF
NA | TRBV6-6 | CASSYLPREPNEKLFF
NA | TRBV7-3 | CASSPSAQYNEQFF
NA | TRBV11-2 | CASSLTQGGHYEQYF
NA | TRBV9 | CASSVETGRSYNEQFF
TRBD1 | TRBV13 | CASSLDDRGLDNSPLHF
NA | TRBV7-2 | CASSRRGGSNEQYF
TRBD1 | TRBV29-1 | CSVGTGQGFGYTF
TRBD1 | TRBV6-6 | CASRRQGYEQYF
NA | TRBV3-1/TRBV3-2 | CASSQEPVASQETQYF
NA | TRBV19 | CASSRQLRDTGELFF
TRBD1 | TRBV7-9 | CASSFRGQEDTGYTF
NA | TRBV9 | CASSVGWANNSPLHF
TRBD2 | TRBV7-9 | CASSLEGLADNEQFF
NA | TRBV6-5 | CASSYVRGNQPQHF
TRBD1 | TRBV5-4 | CASSFGQAKNIQYF
TRBD1 | TRBV20-1 | CSASGQAAKNIQYF
TRBD2 | TRBV19 | CASRLAGPSYNEQFF
TRBD1 | TRBV7-9 | CASSPGQGNTGELFF
NA | TRBV19 | CASSDRGGVNNQPQHF
NA | TRBV18 | CASSPLQSGTNEQFF
TRBD1 | TRBV12-3/TRBV12-4 | CASQGAHEAFF
NA | TRBV5-6 | CASSLRAGAGTHGYTF
NA | TRBV5-1 | CASSLSSSGANVLTF
NA | TRBV27 | CASSFGLGEKLFF
TRBD1 | TRBV24-1 | CATSEADRGFLGYTF
TRBD1 | TRBV19 | CASSPFRQGRGEKLFF
TRBD2 | TRBV11-2 | CASRRSGRVKGEQYF
TRBD2 | TRBV19 | CASRPEGSSGIYTDTQYF
NA | TRBV6-5 | CASSYSPGLFGYTF